In this sample, the clone carrying this T cell receptor (beta chain) turned up many times. Its target is unknown. The data were obtained in a study of CD8 T cells in ankylosing spondylitis. Study results and caveats: Within matched ankylosing spondylitis synovial fluid, disease-linked clones were reportedly significantly enriched.

Quantitative 5'-RACE with molecular barcodes produced the TCR beta libraries. TCRdb fed the 5' RACE reads into MiXCR, producing one record per CDR3 protein. Altogether 200,000 or so distinct CDR3 sequences are present, 13% being singletons, with the ten largest covering more than 9.5%. The sequenced sample was blood, either unsorted or a sorted T cell fraction (not recorded which). The sequence was collected from a female donor with ankylosing spondylitis or in good health (not recorded which).

CDR3 sequence reads: CASSHSYGYTF. CDR3 nucleotides: TGTGCCAGCAGTCACAGCTATGGCTACACCTTC. The chain is built from TRBV6-2 or TRBV6-3 and TRBJ1-2; D not resolved. This CDR3 region has 11 residues. The V end lost 5 bases, the J end lost 4 bases, and 5 bases lay between the germline ends. Germline CDR1 is MNHEY and CDR2 is SVGEGT.